The clone carrying this T cell receptor (beta chain) showed up many times. Its antigen is currently unknown. The data were taken from a study of T-cell reconstitution after alpha-beta-depleted transplantation in children. Study-level results: Reported findings indicate that, about two months after transplant, alpha-beta T cells came from several hundred expanded clones, which were derived from non-depleted graft cells. A year had passed since transplant, and T-cell counts and diversity by then came mostly from newly produced T cells.

Germline V gene lookup returns CDR1 MDHEN and CDR2 SYDVKM. This CDR3 has 15 residues. The ends were cut back, 6 bases at V and 2 bases at J, with 16 bases in the middle. Using unique molecular identifiers, the investigators prepared the TCRbeta library. TCRdb used MiXCR to reprocess the PCR reads, holding one entry per CDR3 protein. Of 220,000 or so distinct CDR3 sequences in the sample, roughly 7.7% were seen once. V usage is TRBV28 and J usage is TRBJ1-2; D might be TRBD1 (5 bases). The source of this sequence is a male patient aged 5 to 17 who had a stem cell transplant for acute lymphoblastic leukemia, so the T cells may come from the graft donor. The sample consisted of PBMCs, mostly from graft donor cells, taken 180 days after TCRalphabeta/CD19-depleted stem cell transplant. The CDR3 sequence is CASRFAGTENYGYTF. The CDR3 region has the DNA TGTGCCAGCAGGTTTGCCGGGACCGAGAACTATGGCTACACCTTC.